The 30 T cell receptor beta chains presented below share a single source sample, sequenced in a study of regulatory T cells in long-lasting Graves disease. Arm-PCR of CDR3 regions and iRepertoire HTBI primers were used to build TCR beta libraries. TCRdb reprocessed the multiplex PCR reads with MiXCR, giving one entry per CDR3 protein. The data contain roughly 490,000 distinct CDR3 sequences, around a fifth of them singletons. Described time point: persistent/refractory GD, antithyroid drugs over 5 years with positive TRAb. TCR sequences were obtained from RNA taken from PBMCs. This sample comprised peripheral blood mononuclear cells (PBMCs), obtained when the disease was refractory, from a patient treated with antithyroid drugs. The source of these receptors is a female donor with Graves disease.

Details on this clonotype: This sequence may be a read error, since a much larger clone differs from it by one base. The chain is built from TRBV10-3 and TRBJ1-1; no reliable D call. Germline loops: CDR1 ENHRY, CDR2 SYGVKD. The CDR3 has 14 residues. Written as DNA, the CDR3 is TGTGCCACCAGTTTGTCAGTTAGGAACACTGAAGCTTTCTTT. The encoded protein is CATSLSVRNTEAFF.

This clonotype was detected many times. The chain combines TRBV6-1 with TRBJ1-4; D is perhaps TRBD1 (6 bases). The CDR3 is made up of 14 amino acids. V lost 6 bases, J lost 7 bases, and 15 bases lay in between. The germline CDR1 and CDR2 sequences are MNHNS and SASEGT. CDR3 protein: CASRSTGTLEKLFF. The DNA of the CDR3 is TGTGCCAGCAGGTCAACCGGGACACTTGAAAAACTGTTTTTT.

In its sample, this clonotype was seen many times. The chain uses TRBV6-1 and TRBJ2-2; 10 bases are a match to TRBD2. CDR1 is MNHNS, CDR2 SASEGT, per germline. The CDR3 extends over 15 amino acids. Trimming removed 5 bases from V and 6 bases from J; junction bases left unmatched: 6. CDR3 region: CASSNLAGEAGELFF. CDR3 bases: TGTGCCAGCAGTAACCTAGCGGGAGAGGCCGGGGAGCTGTTTTTT.

This clonotype was seen many times. One end of the junction varies from germline; a read error may be responsible. The rearrangement links TRBV2 to TRBJ1-1, with a possible D match to TRBD1 (5 bases). Germline values: CDR1 SNHLY, CDR2 FYNNEI. CDR3 size: 14 residues. CDR3 DNA sequence: TGTGCCAGTAGTGAAAGGGGTGTGTACACTGAAGCTTTCTTT. Translating it yields CASSERGVYTEAFF.

Comment on this clonotype: Being one base from a much bigger clone, this may be a read error. The chain recombines TRBV28 with TRBJ1-5; unclear D gene. This CDR3 region has 14 residues. CDR1 MDHEN and CDR2 SYDVKM come from the germline V gene. For the CDR3, the DNA is TGTGCCAACAGTCCGGTAATAGACAATCAGCCCCAGCATTTT. This encodes CANSPVIDNQPQHF.

This clonotype was detected ten times or more. The chain joins TRBV25-1 to TRBJ1-6; no firm D call. V was trimmed by 3 bases and J by 3 bases, leaving 9 bases between them. CDR3 length: 15 amino acids. Germline V CDR1 and CDR2: MGHDK, SYGVNS. Written as DNA, the CDR3 is TGTGCCAGCAGTGACGACCGTGACTATAATTCACCCCTCCACTTT. Translating gives CASSDDRDYNSPLHF. Full variable domain (remainder filled in from reference TRBV25-1 and TRBJ1-6): EADIYQTPRYLVIGTGKKITLECSQTMGHDKMYWYQQDPGMELHLIHYSYGVNSTEKGDLSSESTVSRIRTEHFPLTLESARPSHTSQYLCASSDDRDYNSPLHFGNGTRLTVT.

The V and J genes are TRBV20-1 and TRBJ2-5, with TRBD2 matching over 7 bases. This CDR3 is built from 14 residues. The trim removed 6 bases at V and 2 bases at J, leaving 9 bases unmatched. The germline CDR1 and CDR2 sequences are DFQATT and SNEGSKA (reference sequence). CDR3 DNA: TGCAGTGCCCTTATGCTGGGGGGGCAAGAGACCCAGTACTTC. It specifies CSALMLGGQETQYF.

J is TRBJ2-4 and V is TRBV5-1; 7 bases match TRBD1. Germline V gene lookup returns CDR1 SGHRS and CDR2 YFSETQ. V was pared by 4 bases and J by 2 bases, with 6 bases of the junction left unmatched. The CDR3 runs to 15 residues. CDR3 in amino acids: CASSKDRSPKNIQYF. The CDR3 DNA reads TGCGCCAGCAGCAAGGACAGGAGCCCCAAAAACATTCAGTACTTC.

This clonotype was recorded at least ten times. V and J are TRBV6-2 or TRBV6-3 and TRBJ2-5; 8 positions agree with TRBD2. There are 14 residues in the CDR3. With 5 bases clipped from V and 4 bases from J, the junction kept 6 bases outside the gene matches. Germline V gives CDR1 MNHEY, CDR2 SVGEGT. CDR3 amino acids: CASSEVLAGETQYF. As DNA, the CDR3 is TGTGCCAGCAGTGAAGTTCTAGCGGGAGAGACCCAGTACTTC.

This clonotype has more than one count but fewer than ten. The rearrangement joins TRBV5-1 to TRBJ1-5, with D possibly TRBD1 on 6 matching bases. CDR1 SGHRS and CDR2 YFSETQ come from the germline V gene. CDR3 length equals 14 residues. Trimming took 4 bases from V and 7 from J, leaving 15 bases between them. The CDR3 sequence: CASSLGQLRQPQHF. Written as DNA, the CDR3 is TGCGCCAGCAGCCTTGGACAGTTAAGACAGCCCCAGCATTTT.

On this clonotype: A much larger clone sits a single nucleotide away, making a read error possible. The chain carries TRBV11-2 and TRBJ1-4; possibly TRBD1 for D (5 bases). The CDR3 has 15 residues. The germline gives CDR1 SGHAT, CDR2 FQNNGV. The CDR3 bases are TGTGCCAGCAGCTTAGGCCGGGGGGGTAATAAAAAACTGTTTTTT. Translation: CASSLGRGGNKKLFF.

This clonotype has just one count. The chain joins TRBV4-3 to TRBJ2-7; 8 nucleotides align to TRBD1. Germline CDR1 LGHNA, CDR2 YSLEER. The CDR3 contains 15 residues. V trimming: 2 bases; J trimming: 5 bases; junction bases outside the gene matches: 8. The CDR3 nucleotides are TGCGCCAGCAGCCAAACAGGGGGGCGAAGTGACGAGCAGTACTTC. This encodes CASSQTGGRSDEQYF.

Remarks on this clonotype: A much bigger clone sits one base away, suggesting this may be a read error. The chain combines TRBV29-1 with TRBJ1-4, with D perhaps TRBD1 (5 bases). The CDR3 contains 13 residues. V was pared by 5 bases and J by 10 bases, with 17 bases between. CDR1 and CDR2 (germline): SQVTM, ANQGSEA. In nucleotides, the CDR3 is TGCAGCGTTCGAGTGCAACTAAGGGGAAAACTGTTTTTT. It translates to CSVRVQLRGKLFF.

This clonotype was recorded many times. The chain links TRBV28 to TRBJ2-7; D is unresolved. Looked up from germline, CDR1 is MDHEN and CDR2 is SYDVKM. Trimming removed 3 bases at V and 6 bases at J, with 18 bases between. The CDR3 has 15 residues. The CDR3 DNA is TGTGCCAGCAGTTTGGTGGACCCACCCACGACCGAGCAGTACTTC. Translated, it gives CASSLVDPPTTEQYF.

This clonotype was detected only a few times. V is TRBV24-1 and J is TRBJ1-1; D not certain. The CDR3 extends over 13 amino acids. The V end lost 6 bases, the J end lost 9 bases, and 16 bases lay between the germline ends. Germline assignment: CDR1 KGHDR and CDR2 SFDVKD. CDR3 loop: CATSPSRGSKAFF. CDR3 DNA: TGTGCCACCAGTCCCAGCCGGGGTTCTAAAGCTTTCTTT.

The sample holds a few counts of this clonotype. This rearrangement joins TRBV5-1 to TRBJ2-5; D unclear. The CDR3 contains 13 residues. The germline gives CDR1 SGHRS, CDR2 YFSETQ. V shed 0 bases and J shed 5 bases, with 8 bases lying between them. DNA of the CDR3: TGCGCCAGCAGCTTGGCCCCTCCCGAGACCCAGTACTTC. Translation gives CASSLAPPETQYF.

This clonotype was recorded many times. The rearrangement uses TRBV7-9 and TRBJ2-2; no clear D. V lost 2 bases to trimming and J lost 4 bases, with 8 bases between them. Germline V CDR1 and CDR2: SEHNR, FQNEAQ (reference sequence). The CDR3 spans 14 residues. As DNA, the CDR3 is TGTGCCAGCAGCTTATGGGCGGTCACCGGGGAGCTGTTTTTT. Protein product: CASSLWAVTGELFF.

This clonotype occurred many times. This chain uses TRBV29-1 with TRBJ1-5, with D perhaps TRBD1 (6 bases). This CDR3 comprises 14 residues. Trimming took off 8 bases at V and 0 bases at J, with 14 bases between the two ends. Germline CDR1 reads SQVTM; CDR2 reads ANQGSEA. The CDR3 loop reads CSPEGRGSNQPQHF. The CDR3 bases are TGCAGCCCGGAAGGCAGGGGTAGCAATCAGCCCCAGCATTTT.

There are many counts of this clonotype. Here the CDR3 reads CASNKQRFQETQYF. CDR3 DNA: TGTGCCAGCAACAAACAGAGGTTCCAAGAGACCCAGTACTTC. V usage is TRBV6-1 and J usage is TRBJ2-5, with no clear D. The V end lost 7 bases, the J end lost 1 base, and 13 bases lay between the germline ends. Germline V gives CDR1 MNHNS, CDR2 SASEGT. The CDR3 is 14 residues long.

Only a few counts were recorded for this clonotype. This chain uses TRBV20-1 with TRBJ1-3; unclear D gene. Germline values: CDR1 DFQATT, CDR2 SNEGSKA (reference sequence). V was cut by 1 base and J by 0 bases, with 16 bases left in between. This CDR3 is built from 17 residues. CDR3 in DNA: TGCAGTGCTAGAGCGTGGTTGACCCGGTCCTCTGGAAACACCATATATTTT. This gives the protein CSARAWLTRSSGNTIYF.

Concerning this clonotype: Given a much more abundant clone one base away, this may be a read error. V usage is TRBV10-3 and J usage is TRBJ2-7; 7 bases fit TRBD1. CDR3 length: 13 residues. Germline CDR1 is ENHRY and CDR2 is SYGVKD. The CDR3 loop reads CAIGDRANYEQYF. CDR3 in DNA: TGTGCCATCGGTGACAGGGCCAACTACGAGCAGTACTTC.

In the case of this clonotype: Since a much larger clone is just one base distant, this may be a read error. CDR3 nucleotides: TGTGCCAGCAGTTTTGGGGGGATGGAAGAAAAACTGCTTTTT. This codes for CASSFGGMEEKLLF. The chain carries TRBV28 and TRBJ1-4; tentatively, D is TRBD1 (5 bases). Germline CDR1 and CDR2: MDHEN and SYDVKM. The CDR3 totals 14 residues.

Worth noting for this clonotype: A far larger clone is one base from this, pointing to a likely read error. The rearrangement uses TRBV6-5 and TRBJ1-5, with unresolved D. Germline CDR1 reads MNHEY; CDR2 reads SVGAGI. V was cut by 4 bases and J by 4 bases, with 14 bases left in between. This CDR3 has 15 residues. In DNA, the CDR3 is TGTGCCAGCAGTTCACGGAGGCTTGGGAATCAGCCCCAGCATTTT. Its translation is CASSSRRLGNQPQHF.

The sample holds a few counts of this clonotype. The chain has TRBV18 and TRBJ2-7, with 7 bases that match TRBD2. The CDR3 is 13 residues long. J lost 3 bases, V lost 2 bases, and 1 base had no gene match. CDR1 is KGHSH, CDR2 LQKENI, per germline. CDR3 loop: CASSPSSGYEQYF. CDR3 DNA: TGTGCCAGCTCACCATCTAGCGGCTACGAGCAGTACTTC.

This clonotype came up a few times. The gene calls are TRBV27 and TRBJ2-7; D uncertain. Germline CDR1 is MNHEY and CDR2 is SMNVEV (reference sequence). The ends were cut back, 4 bases at V and 8 bases at J, with 9 bases in the middle. The CDR3 runs to 11 residues. The CDR3 nucleotides read TGTGCCAGCAGTTCGCGTGGAAAGCAGTACTTC. Its protein product is CASSSRGKQYF.

This clonotype was observed a handful of times. This sequence joins TRBV7-2 and TRBJ1-1; tentatively, D is TRBD1 (5 bases). The CDR3 has 15 amino acids. V lost 1 base, J lost 2 bases, and 11 bases lay in between. Germline V CDR1 and CDR2: SGHTA, FQGNSA. For the CDR3, the DNA is TGTGCCAGCAGCTTAGTAGGGGCAGGAAACACTGAAGCTTTCTTT. Amino acid sequence: CASSLVGAGNTEAFF.

Concerning this clonotype itself: A junction end diverges from the germline sequence, so it may reflect a read error. This chain uses TRBV19 with TRBJ2-7, with D uncertain. The V gene's germline CDR1 is LNHDA and CDR2 SQIVND (reference sequence). This CDR3 region has 13 residues. CDR3 DNA sequence: TGTGCCAGTAGTACCACCCCAACCTACCAGCAGTACTTC. This sequence encodes CASSTTPTYQQYF.

This clonotype was counted ten times or more. The chain is built from TRBV2 and TRBJ2-2; weak D call: TRBD1 (6 bases). Germline assignment: CDR1 SNHLY and CDR2 FYNNEI. Trimming removed 5 bases at V and 6 bases at J, with 19 bases between. There are 16 residues in the CDR3. The CDR3 nucleotides are TGTGCCAGCAGTCCCCCGACAGGCCCCATGGCCGGGGAGCTGTTTTTT. It specifies CASSPPTGPMAGELFF.

This clonotype appeared many times. The genes are TRBV11-3 and TRBJ1-1; D possibly corresponds to TRBD1 (5 bases). CDR1 is SGHNT, CDR2 YENEEA, per germline. Trimming took off 5 bases at V and 8 bases at J, with 15 bases between the two ends. CDR3 length equals 13 residues. The CDR3 spells CASSPGGGREAFF. For the CDR3, the DNA is TGTGCCAGCAGCCCCGGGGGTGGCCGAGAAGCTTTCTTT.

Ten or more counts support this clonotype. J is TRBJ1-2 and V is TRBV12-5; 7 nucleotides match TRBD1. The germline CDR1 and CDR2 sequences are LGHNT and FRNRAP. The CDR3 length is 19 residues. V shed 0 bases, J shed 1 base, and the junction held 14 bases outside the gene matches. The DNA of the CDR3 is TGTGCTAGTGGTTTGGTACGACCCTGGCACAGGGGCATTAACTATGGCTACACCTTC. It is translated as CASGLVRPWHRGINYGYTF. Variable domain in full (rest from reference TRBV12-5 and TRBJ1-2): DARVTQTPRHKVTEMGQEVTMRCQPILGHNTVFWYRQTMMQGLELLAYFRNRAPLDDSGMPKDRFSAEMPDATLATLKIQPSEPRDSAVYFCASGLVRPWHRGINYGYTFGSGTRLTVV.